The next 11 T cell receptor beta chains were all read from a single sample in a study of long-term antiretroviral therapy in people with HIV. It was version v3.0 of the immunoSEQ assay that was run at survey level. Assay: immunoSEQ multiplex PCR; the TCRdb copy retains only in-frame clones and omits some. The table shows about 20,000 clones, with 90% occurring only once. Specimen: unsorted PBMCs, collected 4.4 years before starting antiretroviral therapy. These receptors were taken from a woman in her twenties or thirties with HIV.

This clone was seen just once. The chain combines TRBV5-1 with TRBJ2-5; D remains unclear. Germline loops: CDR1 SGHRS, CDR2 YFSETQ. Trimming took off 4 bases at V and 4 bases at J, with 11 bases between the two ends. The CDR3 runs 13 residues. CDR3 nucleotide sequence: TGCGCCAGCAGCGGAACCTCCGCAGAGACCCAGTACTTC. Protein sequence: CASSGTSAETQYF.

The DNA for the CDR3 is TGTGCCACCAGCAGTCGGTCGAACACTGAAGCTTTCTTT. Amino acid sequence: CATSSRSNTEAFF. The chain employs TRBV15 and TRBJ1-1; D gene ambiguous. Germline V CDR1 and CDR2: LNHNV, YYDKDF (reference sequence). The V and J ends lost 3 bases and 1 base respectively, with 6 bases between them. The CDR3 is 13 residues long. Full variable domain (missing parts from reference TRBV15 and TRBJ1-1): DAMVIQNPRYQVTQFGKPVTLSCSQTLNHNVMYWYQQKSSQAPKLLFHYYDKDFNNEADTPDNFQSRRPNTSFCFLDIRSPGLGDTAMYLCATSSRSNTEAFFGQGTRLTVV.

The chain joins TRBV5-6 to TRBJ1-1; D unclear. The CDR3 length is 12 residues. Germline values: CDR1 SGHDT, CDR2 YYEEEE. V was cut by 4 bases and J by 2 bases, with 6 bases left in between. In DNA, the CDR3 is TGTGCCAGCAGCCGCTTAAACACTGAAGCTTTCTTT. Its protein is CASSRLNTEAFF. Full variable domain (remainder filled in from reference TRBV5-6 and TRBJ1-1): DAGVTQSPTHLIKTRGQQVTLRCSPKSGHDTVSWYQQALGQGPQFIFQYYEEEERQRGNFPDRFSGHQFPNYSSELNVNALLLGDSALYLCASSRLNTEAFFGQGTRLTVV.

The chain combines TRBV4-1 with TRBJ2-1; 8 bases align to TRBD1. Germline V gene sequence: CDR1 MGHRA, CDR2 YSYEKL. With 1 base clipped from V and 3 bases from J, the junction kept 5 bases outside the gene matches. The CDR3 has 16 amino acids. The CDR3 spells CASSQGQGTLYNEQFF. CDR3 DNA sequence: TGCGCCAGCAGCCAAGGACAGGGGACCCTCTACAATGAGCAGTTCTTC.

The chain has TRBV4-1 and TRBJ2-6, with D possibly being TRBD2 (5 bases). Per germline, CDR1 MGHRA and CDR2 YSYEKL. This CDR3 is 17 amino acids long. The V and J ends lost 3 bases and 0 bases respectively, with 12 bases between them. CDR3 in amino acids: CASSQERGVSGANVLTF. In DNA, the CDR3 is TGCGCCAGCAGCCAGGAACGGGGAGTCTCTGGGGCCAACGTCCTGACTTTC.

This clone was seen just once. The rearrangement links TRBV7-3 to TRBJ1-1, with 8 positions matching TRBD1. Trimming removed 6 bases from V and 5 bases from J; junction bases left unmatched: 8. From germline, CDR1 is SGHTA and CDR2 FQGTGA. The CDR3 covers 14 residues. The CDR3 loop is CASSRQGAGTEAFF. CDR3 nucleotides: TGTGCCAGCAGTCGCCAGGGGGCAGGGACTGAAGCTTTCTTT.

The chain has TRBV14 and TRBJ2-3, with D unclear. The length of the CDR3 is 18 residues. Trimming took off 1 base at V and 2 bases at J, with 19 bases between the two ends. Germline CDR1 SGHDN, CDR2 FVKESK. CDR3 loop: CASSQGRFSLLVTDTQYF. The CDR3 DNA is TGTGCCAGCAGCCAAGGGAGATTCAGTCTGCTTGTCACAGATACGCAGTATTTT.

The chain employs TRBV4-1 and TRBJ1-4; TRBD1 aligns across 10 bases. Germline CDR1 and CDR2: MGHRA and YSYEKL. The CDR3 has 20 amino acids. V was pared by 5 bases and J by 1 base, with 16 bases of the junction left unmatched. DNA of the CDR3: TGCGCCAGCAGCGGCCGACGAGAGGGACAGGGGAAGGGAACTAATGAAAAACTGTTTTTT. As protein: CASSGRREGQGKGTNEKLFF.

The V and J genes are TRBV4-1 and TRBJ2-7; 10 bases are shared with TRBD2. From germline, CDR1 is MGHRA and CDR2 YSYEKL. Trimming at V came to 4 bases and at J to 7 bases, leaving 16 bases not matched to a gene. This CDR3 has 17 amino acids. The CDR3 reads CASSRPPGSGGAREQYF. CDR3 nucleotides: TGCGCCAGCAGCCGACCTCCGGGGAGCGGGGGGGCGAGAGAGCAGTACTTC.

The V and J genes are TRBV4-3 and TRBJ1-2; weak D call: TRBD1 (6 bases). The CDR3 runs 14 residues. Trimming cost V 2 bases and J 6 bases, with 13 bases left between them. Germline V gene data show CDR1 as LGHNA and CDR2 as YSLEER. The CDR3 is CASSQHQGMDGYTF. The DNA for the CDR3 is TGCGCCAGCAGCCAACATCAGGGGATGGATGGCTACACCTTC.

J is TRBJ2-2 and V is TRBV7-2; D possibly corresponds to TRBD1 (5 bases). V lost 2 bases to trimming and J lost 4 bases, with 14 bases between them. CDR3 size: 16 residues. CDR1 SGHTA and CDR2 FQGNSA come from the germline V gene. The CDR3 coding sequence is TGTGCCAGCAGCTTAAACCCAGGGAAAGTCACCGGGGAGCTGTTTTTT. It yields the protein CASSLNPGKVTGELFF.